The rows below give T cell receptor beta chains drawn from one sample of a study of shared clonotypes between healthy human individuals. Only in-frame clones appear in the TCRdb table, and some are missing; sequencing was by immunoSEQ multiplex PCR. The data contain more than 450,000 clones, 79% of them singletons. Sample: PBMCs. All receptors derive from a woman aged 40-49 years in good health. Some clones in this sample may be carry-over from other donors' samples. Both conserved end residues are part of each CDR3. Each record gives: J gene, V gene, D gene, clone size, CDR3 protein, CDR3 DNA. A D gene is named only where the DNA matches it firmly. Rows may omit the clone size; those that give it use once, few, many or a size class.

J: TRBJ1-3; V: TRBV29-1; D: -; size: -; CDR3: CSVVKGGPTRSSGNTIYF; DNA: TGCAGCGTTGTAAAGGGGGGGCCTACCCGGAGCTCTGGAAACACCATATATTTT
J: TRBJ2-7; V: TRBV23-1; D: -; size: -; CDR3: CASSQFEPLSYEQYF; DNA: TGCGCCAGCAGTCAATTCGAGCCACTTTCCTACGAGCAGTACTTC
J: TRBJ2-7; V: TRBV11-3; D: -; size: -; CDR3: CASSHGPYEQYF; DNA: TGTGCCAGCAGCCATGGACCATACGAGCAGTACTTC
J: TRBJ2-5; V: TRBV5-1; D: -; size: -; CDR3: CASSVAGGDQETQYF; DNA: TGCGCCAGCAGCGTGGCAGGGGGGGACCAAGAGACCCAGTACTTC
J: TRBJ2-7; V: TRBV7-9; D: -; size: -; CDR3: CASSSTYEQYF; DNA: TGTGCCAGCAGCTCGACCTACGAGCAGTACTTC
J: TRBJ2-7; V: TRBV29-1; D: TRBD1; size: -; CDR3: CSVMTGFSYEQYF; DNA: TGCAGCGTGATGACAGGGTTCTCCTACGAGCAGTACTTC
J: TRBJ2-2; V: TRBV7-9; D: -; size: -; CDR3: CASSPTGNTGELFF; DNA: TGTGCCAGCAGCCCAACAGGAAACACCGGGGAGCTGTTTTTT
J: TRBJ1-1; V: TRBV5-1; D: TRBD1; size: -; CDR3: CASSLGTGGMNTEAFF; DNA: TGCGCCAGCAGCTTGGGGACAGGGGGTATGAACACTGAAGCTTTCTTT
J: TRBJ2-3; V: TRBV7-3; D: -; size: -; CDR3: CASSSSKDTQYF; DNA: TGTGCCAGCAGTAGTAGCAAGGATACGCAGTATTTT
J: TRBJ1-2; V: TRBV19; D: -; size: -; CDR3: CASTKGAYGYTF; DNA: TGTGCCAGTACTAAGGGCGCCTATGGCTACACCTTC
J: TRBJ2-7; V: TRBV6-5; D: -; size: -; CDR3: CASSYGPGVYEQYF; DNA: TGTGCCAGCAGTTACGGTCCGGGGGTCTACGAGCAGTACTTC
J: TRBJ1-5; V: TRBV6-1; D: -; size: few; CDR3: CASSEGEEDQPQHF; DNA: TGTGCCAGCAGTGAAGGAGAGGAGGATCAGCCCCAGCATTTT
J: TRBJ2-2; V: TRBV5-3; D: -; size: -; CDR3: CARSLEQRRWAGELFF; DNA: TGTGCCAGAAGCTTGGAACAACGCCGGTGGGCCGGGGAGCTGTTTTTT
J: TRBJ2-1; V: TRBV19; D: -; size: many; CDR3: CASSMGRDYNEQFF; DNA: TGTGCCAGTAGTATGGGGCGGGACTACAATGAGCAGTTCTTC
J: TRBJ1-1; V: TRBV5-1; D: -; size: -; CDR3: CASSFGALNAEAFF; DNA: TGCGCCAGCAGCTTCGGGGCTCTGAACGCTGAAGCTTTCTTT
J: TRBJ2-7; V: TRBV5-1; D: TRBD1; size: once; CDR3: CASSLARDRGSEQYF; DNA: TGCGCCAGCAGCTTGGCCCGGGACAGGGGGAGCGAGCAGTACTTC
J: TRBJ1-3; V: TRBV7-3; D: -; size: few; CDR3: CASSLGPITSGNTIYF; DNA: TGTGCCAGCAGCTTAGGGCCTATAACGAGCGGAAACACCATATATTTT
J: TRBJ2-1; V: TRBV10-3; D: TRBD2; size: -; CDR3: CAITAGTSRNNEQFF; DNA: TGTGCCATCACCGCCGGGACTAGCCGGAACAATGAGCAGTTCTTC
J: TRBJ2-1; V: TRBV28; D: -; size: -; CDR3: CASSLGRGSYNEQFF; DNA: TGTGCCAGCAGCCTGGGGCGGGGCTCCTACAATGAGCAGTTCTTC
J: TRBJ1-2; V: TRBV12-5; D: TRBD1; size: -; CDR3: CASGLDSGTDDYGYTF; DNA: TGTGCTAGTGGTTTGGACTCCGGGACAGATGACTATGGCTACACCTTC
J: TRBJ2-3; V: TRBV6-1; D: -; size: many; CDR3: CASRRDFRGTDTQYF; DNA: TGTGCCAGCAGACGGGACTTCAGAGGCACAGATACGCAGTATTTT
J: TRBJ2-2; V: TRBV15; D: -; size: -; CDR3: CATSRGPDGELFF; DNA: TGTGCCACCAGCAGAGGTCCTGACGGGGAGCTGTTTTTT
J: TRBJ1-2; V: TRBV10-1; D: -; size: -; CDR3: CASSLFNYGYTF; DNA: TGCGCCAGCAGTCTCTTTAACTATGGCTACACCTTC
J: TRBJ2-1; V: TRBV2; D: -; size: -; CDR3: CASSRVGEQFF; DNA: TGTGCCAGCAGTCGAGTCGGTGAGCAGTTCTTC
J: TRBJ2-7; V: TRBV29-1; D: TRBD2; size: -; CDR3: CSARTSGSYEQYF; DNA: TGCAGCGCCCGGACTAGCGGGAGTTACGAGCAGTACTTC
J: TRBJ2-1; V: TRBV28; D: -; size: -; CDR3: CASRGPTYNEQFF; DNA: TGTGCCAGTCGGGGCCCAACCTACAATGAGCAGTTCTTC
J: TRBJ1-5; V: TRBV27; D: -; size: -; CDR3: CASSSPGGPQHF; DNA: TGTGCCAGCAGTTCACCTGGGGGGCCCCAGCATTTT
J: TRBJ2-2; V: TRBV28; D: TRBD2; size: -; CDR3: CASSSRASGSLGTGELFF; DNA: TGTGCCAGCAGTTCCCGTGCTAGCGGGAGCTTGGGCACCGGGGAGCTGTTTTTT
J: TRBJ1-5; V: TRBV19; D: -; size: -; CDR3: CASSFTGRSNQPQHF; DNA: TGTGCCAGTAGTTTTACAGGTAGAAGCAATCAGCCCCAGCATTTT
J: TRBJ1-5; V: TRBV28; D: TRBD1; size: -; CDR3: CASSRGPGQGFGNQPQHF; DNA: TGTGCCAGCAGTCGGGGACCTGGACAGGGGTTCGGCAATCAGCCCCAGCATTTT
J: TRBJ2-5; V: TRBV7-9; D: -; size: -; CDR3: CASSFRNSGQETQYF; DNA: TGTGCCAGCAGCTTCAGAAATAGCGGTCAAGAGACCCAGTACTTC
J: TRBJ2-5; V: TRBV10-3; D: -; size: -; CDR3: CAISESHGGMETQYF; DNA: TGTGCCATCAGTGAGTCTCATGGAGGGATGGAGACCCAGTACTTC
J: TRBJ1-3; V: TRBV6-6; D: -; size: -; CDR3: CASSRQASSGNTIYF; DNA: TGTGCCAGCAGTCGACAGGCCAGCTCTGGAAACACCATATATTTT
J: TRBJ1-1; V: TRBV19; D: -; size: -; CDR3: CASSFKFFRHTEAFF; DNA: TGTGCCAGTAGCTTCAAATTCTTTAGGCACACTGAAGCTTTCTTT
J: TRBJ2-3; V: TRBV6-6; D: -; size: -; CDR3: CASSYSSGRGDTQYF; DNA: TGTGCCAGCAGTTACTCTAGCGGCCGTGGAGATACGCAGTATTTT
J: TRBJ2-1; V: TRBV5-1; D: -; size: -; CDR3: CASSLALAVANEQFF; DNA: TGCGCCAGCAGCTTGGCTTTGGCAGTAGCTAATGAGCAGTTCTTC
J: TRBJ2-1; V: TRBV11-3; D: TRBD2; size: -; CDR3: CASSPRRTSGRPGHNEQFF; DNA: TGTGCCAGCAGCCCCCGAAGGACTAGCGGGAGGCCCGGGCACAATGAGCAGTTCTTC
J: TRBJ2-1; V: TRBV5-4; D: TRBD1; size: few; CDR3: CASSSGTGGYNEQFF; DNA: TGTGCCAGCAGCTCGGGCACAGGGGGGTACAATGAGCAGTTCTTC
J: TRBJ1-3; V: TRBV10-3; D: -; size: -; CDR3: CATQRGEVGNTIYF; DNA: TGTGCCACCCAAAGGGGGGAGGTTGGAAACACCATATATTTT
J: TRBJ1-5; V: TRBV2; D: -; size: -; CDR3: CASSEGSGSQPQHF; DNA: TGTGCCAGCAGTGAGGGGTCAGGGAGTCAGCCCCAGCATTTT
J: TRBJ2-2; V: TRBV5-8; D: TRBD1; size: -; CDR3: CASSLTGADTGELFF; DNA: TGTGCCAGCAGCTTAACAGGGGCTGACACCGGGGAGCTGTTTTTT
J: TRBJ2-1; V: TRBV10-3; D: -; size: -; CDR3: CAISSGLGVNEQFF; DNA: TGTGCCATCAGTTCCGGGCTAGGCGTGAATGAGCAGTTCTTC
J: TRBJ2-3; V: TRBV6-4; D: TRBD2; size: few; CDR3: CASSRTSGVPDTQYF; DNA: TGTGCCAGCAGTCGGACTAGCGGGGTGCCAGATACGCAGTATTTT
J: TRBJ2-1; V: TRBV27; D: TRBD2; size: few; CDR3: CASSLAGGSYNEQFF; DNA: TGTGCCAGCAGCCTAGCGGGAGGGTCCTACAATGAGCAGTTCTTC
J: TRBJ2-2; V: TRBV7-6; D: -; size: -; CDR3: CASSLVRGNTGELFF; DNA: TGTGCCAGCAGCTTAGTTCGGGGGAACACCGGGGAGCTGTTTTTT
J: TRBJ2-7; V: TRBV7-9; D: TRBD2; size: -; CDR3: CASSDIAGVYEQYF; DNA: TGTGCCAGCAGCGACATAGCGGGAGTGTACGAGCAGTACTTC
J: TRBJ2-2; V: TRBV19; D: -; size: -; CDR3: CASSWRAGAGELFF; DNA: TGTGCCAGTAGCTGGAGGGCCGGGGCCGGGGAGCTGTTTTTT
J: TRBJ2-5; V: TRBV28; D: TRBD1; size: -; CDR3: CASRRTGKETQYF; DNA: TGTGCCAGCAGGAGGACAGGGAAGGAGACCCAGTACTTC
J: TRBJ2-7; V: TRBV7-6; D: -; size: -; CDR3: CASSLDSGPYEQYF; DNA: TGTGCCAGCAGCTTAGATTCAGGCCCCTACGAGCAGTACTTC
J: TRBJ1-4; V: TRBV9; D: -; size: -; CDR3: CASSVDPPGVATNEKLFF; DNA: TGTGCCAGCAGCGTCGACCCACCCGGGGTCGCAACTAATGAAAAACTGTTTTTT
J: TRBJ1-3; V: TRBV7-3; D: TRBD1; size: -; CDR3: CASSLAGPGGWSF; DNA: TGTGCCAGCAGCTTAGCGGGACCAGGGGGTTGGAGTTTT
J: TRBJ2-1; V: TRBV5-1; D: TRBD2; size: -; CDR3: CASSPGGNEQFF; DNA: TGCGCCAGCAGCCCGGGAGGGAACGAGCAGTTCTTC
J: TRBJ2-7; V: TRBV14; D: -; size: -; CDR3: CASSQGVNYEQYF; DNA: TGTGCCAGCAGCCAGGGGGTCAACTACGAGCAGTACTTC